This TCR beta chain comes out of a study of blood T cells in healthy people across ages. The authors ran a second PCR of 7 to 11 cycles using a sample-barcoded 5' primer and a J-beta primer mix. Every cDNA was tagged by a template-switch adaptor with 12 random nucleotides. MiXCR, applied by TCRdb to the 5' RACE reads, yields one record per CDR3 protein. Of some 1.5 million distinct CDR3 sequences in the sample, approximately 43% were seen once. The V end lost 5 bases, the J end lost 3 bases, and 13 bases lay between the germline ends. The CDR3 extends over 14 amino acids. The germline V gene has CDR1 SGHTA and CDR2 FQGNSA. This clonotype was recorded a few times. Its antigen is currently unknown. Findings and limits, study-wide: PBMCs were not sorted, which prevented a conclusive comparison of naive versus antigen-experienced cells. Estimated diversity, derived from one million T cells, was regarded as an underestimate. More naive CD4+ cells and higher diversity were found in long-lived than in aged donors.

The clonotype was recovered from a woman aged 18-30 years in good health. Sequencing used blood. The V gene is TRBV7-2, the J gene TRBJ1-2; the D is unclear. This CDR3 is CASSAGSSHYGYTF. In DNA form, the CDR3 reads TGTGCCAGCAGCGCAGGTTCCAGTCACTATGGCTACACCTTC. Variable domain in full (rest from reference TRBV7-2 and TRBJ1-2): GAGVSQSPSNKVTEKGKDVELRCDPISGHTALYWYRQSLGQGLEFLIYFQGNSAPDKSGLPSDRFSAERTGGSVSTLTIQRTQQEDSAVYLCASSAGSSHYGYTFGSGTRLTVV.